The present T cell receptor (beta chain) was sequenced within a study of T cell repertoires in cytomegalovirus infection. Overall study context: Public TCR beta signatures marked donors with CMV infection and the matching HLA. Overall study results and limits: Of the TCR beta families, the public ones yielded a cumulative frequency that identified carriers of CMV plus the relevant HLA. HLA-C-restricted TCR beta clonotypes specific for CMV led the ex vivo response.

A note on this clonotype: Its antigen is currently unknown.

TCRdb re-analysed the reads in MiXCR, keeping a single row per CDR3 protein. The profile covers 700,000 to 850,000 distinct CDR3 sequences, with approximately 32% appearing a single time and roughly an eighth taken by the ten largest. The sequencing here drew on cultured CD8+ T cells from PBMCs, taken from culture after CMV antigen stimulation. The TCR comes from a human donor in good health (CMV status not recorded). Some clones in this sample may be carry-over from other donors' samples.

CDR3 coding DNA: TGTGCCAGCAGTATGACAGAAGGAAACGAGCAGTACTTC. As protein: CASSMTEGNEQYF. This rearrangement joins TRBV12-3 or TRBV12-4 to TRBJ2-7; D might be TRBD1 (5 bases). V lost 5 bases and J 5 bases, leaving 13 bases between the germline ends. The CDR3 is 13 residues long.